The 20 T cell receptor beta chains below were found in one sample sequenced in a study of cytomegalovirus exposure and HLA in healthy donors. 13 Jbeta primers and 60 Vbeta primers were used for the PCR. Using immunoSEQ multiplex PCR, the repertoire was profiled, and TCRdb retains in-frame clones only, with some absent. The sample contains more than 150,000 clones, about three quarters of which appear only once. The sequenced sample was PBMCs. Every receptor here comes from a man younger than 35 in good health and CMV-seronegative.

There are a few counts of this clone. This chain connects TRBV4-1 to TRBJ1-1, with a tentative D call TRBD1 (5 bases). The germline V and J ends were trimmed by 2 bases and 0 bases, with 13 bases remaining between them. Germline V CDR1 and CDR2: MGHRA, YSYEKL. The CDR3 length is 16 residues. CDR3 amino acids: CASSQHQTDMNTEAFF. CDR3 sequence (DNA): TGCGCCAGCAGCCAACACCAGACAGATATGAACACTGAAGCTTTCTTT.

This clone has just a few counts. The chain links TRBV11-1 to TRBJ2-3, with a tentative D call TRBD1 (5 bases). This CDR3 has 15 residues. CDR1 is SGHAT and CDR2 is FQDESV in the germline V gene (reference sequence). Trimming stripped 6 bases from V and 4 bases from J, with 17 bases between. The CDR3 coding sequence is TGTGCCAGCAGTTCAGGACACGGATCTCCAGATACGCAGTATTTT. Residues: CASSSGHGSPDTQYF. Using reference TRBV11-1 and TRBJ2-3 for the parts outside the CDR3, the full variable domain is EAEVAQSPRYKITEKSQAVAFWCDPISGHATLYWYRQILGQGPELLVQFQDESVVDDSQLPKDRFSAERLKGVDSTLKIQPAELGDSAMYLCASSSGHGSPDTQYFGPGTRLTVL.

This sequence joins TRBV7-3 and TRBJ2-1, with a weak D call TRBD1 (6 bases). The germline gives CDR1 SGHTA, CDR2 FQGTGA. This CDR3 is 15 amino acids long. V was pared by 3 bases and J by 6 bases, with 15 bases between. CDR3 residues: CASSFGQSPGNEQFF. CDR3 coding DNA: TGTGCCAGCAGCTTCGGACAGTCCCCTGGCAATGAGCAGTTCTTC.

In its sample, this clone was seen a few times. The chain joins TRBV18 to TRBJ2-1, with TRBD1 matching over 7 bases. Trimming at V came to 5 bases and at J to 7 bases, leaving 8 bases not matched to a gene. From germline, CDR1 is KGHSH and CDR2 LQKENI. There are 14 residues in the CDR3. CDR3 loop: CASSVDRVGNEQFF. In DNA form, the CDR3 reads TGTGCCAGCTCAGTAGACAGGGTGGGAAATGAGCAGTTCTTC. Variable domain in full (rest from reference TRBV18 and TRBJ2-1): NAGVMQNPRHLVRRRGQEARLRCSPMKGHSHVYWYRQLPEEGLKFMVYLQKENIIDESGMPKERFSAEFPKEGPSILRIQQVVRGDSAAYFCASSVDRVGNEQFFGPGTRLTVL.

This chain links TRBV7-2 with TRBJ2-1, with TRBD2 matching over 8 bases. The CDR3 contains 17 residues. V dropped 3 bases and J dropped 1; count of bases not matched to a gene: 8. Germline V CDR1 and CDR2: SGHTA, FQGNSA. The CDR3 region has the DNA TGTGCCAGCAGCTTTTTTTCGGCGGGAGGATCCTACAATGAGCAGTTCTTC. Translated: CASSFFSAGGSYNEQFF.

The rearrangement joins TRBV15 to TRBJ2-1; 9 bases map to TRBD2. The CDR3 consists of 16 residues. The germline gives CDR1 LNHNV, CDR2 YYDKDF (reference sequence). Trimming at V came to 6 bases and at J to 8 bases, leaving 14 bases not matched to a gene. The CDR3 sequence: CATREIAGEPYYEQFF. DNA for the CDR3: TGTGCCACCAGAGAGATAGCGGGAGAACCTTACTATGAGCAGTTCTTC.

The chain is built from TRBV6-5 and TRBJ2-7; D perhaps matches TRBD1 (6 bases). V shed 0 bases and J shed 6 bases, with 15 bases lying between them. The CDR3 runs to 15 residues. Germline V lookup: CDR1 MNHEY, CDR2 SVGAGI. The CDR3 DNA is TGTGCCAGCAGTTACTCATCCGGGCTAGGGGGCGAGCAGTACTTC. Translating it yields CASSYSSGLGGEQYF.

The chain combines TRBV11-3 with TRBJ1-1; possibly TRBD1 for D (6 bases). The CDR3 spans 13 residues. Trimming cost V 5 bases and J 3 bases, with 10 bases left between them. In germline, CDR1 is SGHNT, CDR2 YENEEA. CDR3 sequence reads: CASSPQGDTEAFF. The CDR3 bases are TGTGCCAGCAGCCCACAGGGTGACACTGAAGCTTTCTTT.

V and J are TRBV30 and TRBJ2-4; 8 bases are a match to TRBD1. Germline V CDR1 and CDR2: GTSNPN, SVGIG (reference sequence). After removal of 1 base from V and 0 bases from J, the junction contained 11 bases not matched to a gene. The CDR3 has 18 amino acids. The CDR3 DNA follows: TGTGCCTGGAGTGCAGGCACCGGGACAGGTTTAGCCAAAAACATTCAGTACTTC. Translation: CAWSAGTGTGLAKNIQYF.

V is TRBV6-4 and J is TRBJ2-3; TRBD1 agrees at 8 bases. Germline assignment: CDR1 MRHNA and CDR2 SNTAGT. V trimming: 6 bases; J trimming: 2 bases; junction bases outside the gene matches: 10. The CDR3 sequence is 16 residues long. The CDR3 DNA is TGTGCCAGCAGGGCCCATGCAGGGGGCCCCACAGATACGCAGTATTTT. Residues: CASRAHAGGPTDTQYF.

J is TRBJ1-1 and V is TRBV25-1; a weak D match, TRBD1 (6 bases). Germline-derived CDR1 and CDR2 are MGHDK and SYGVNS. This CDR3 spans 14 amino acids. V was trimmed by 3 bases and J by 5 bases, leaving 13 bases between them. CDR3 loop: CASSETGQGTEAFF. Written as DNA, the CDR3 is TGTGCCAGCAGTGAGACCGGGCAGGGGACTGAAGCTTTCTTT.

The rearrangement links TRBV6-5 to TRBJ2-7, with 10 bases identical to TRBD1. V trimming: 6 bases; J trimming: 3 bases; junction bases outside the gene matches: 8. This CDR3 comprises 15 residues. CDR1 is MNHEY and CDR2 is SVGAGI in the germline V gene. Here the CDR3 DNA reads TGTGCCAGCAGCCTGGGACAGGGGAATCTCTACGAGCAGTACTTC. Its protein product is CASSLGQGNLYEQYF.

This sequence joins TRBV30 and TRBJ1-1; D gene ambiguous. Germline V lookup: CDR1 GTSNPN, CDR2 SVGIG (reference sequence). This CDR3 has 13 amino acids. V was shortened by 3 bases and J by 4 bases, with 12 bases between the two germline ends. In DNA form, the CDR3 reads TGTGCCTGGAGGGGCTATCCGGCCACTGAAGCTTTCTTT. As protein: CAWRGYPATEAFF.

V is TRBV6-5 and J is TRBJ1-2; 7 bases line up with TRBD1. The CDR3 has 14 amino acids. Looked up from germline, CDR1 is MNHEY and CDR2 is SVGAGI. The trim removed 2 bases at V and 8 bases at J, leaving 8 bases unmatched. The CDR3 DNA sequence: TGTGCCAGCAGTTACAATAACAGGGGAGCAGGCTACACCTTC. Its protein product is CASSYNNRGAGYTF.

The rearrangement joins TRBV5-6 to TRBJ1-1; 8 bases map to TRBD1. Germline CDR1 is SGHDT and CDR2 is YYEEEE. This CDR3 is built from 17 residues. V was clipped by 0 bases and J by 9 bases; unmatched bases: 16. CDR3 protein: CASSLAPTGGRSCQAFF. The CDR3 nucleotides are TGTGCCAGCAGCTTGGCCCCAACAGGGGGGCGATCTTGTCAAGCTTTCTTT.

The table lists this clone with a few counts. Germline and junction disagree at one end, which may indicate a read error. The chain joins TRBV19 to TRBJ2-1; the match to TRBD1 covers 7 bases. Germline CDR1 LNHDA, CDR2 SQIVND (reference sequence). The CDR3 extends over 12 amino acids. Written as DNA, the CDR3 is TGTGCCAGTAGTATTGACAGGGCCAAAAGGGTCTTC. This gives the protein CASSIDRAKRVF.

This rearrangement joins TRBV6-6 to TRBJ1-6, with 7 bases fitting TRBD1. Germline lookup yields CDR1 MNHNY and CDR2 SVGAGI (reference sequence). CDR3 length equals 13 residues. V shed 7 bases, J shed 6 bases, and the junction held 3 bases outside the gene matches. CDR3 in DNA: TGTGCCAGCAAGGGACAGACTAATTCACCCCTCCACTTT. It translates to CASKGQTNSPLHF.

This sequence joins TRBV30 and TRBJ2-7, with TRBD2 as a possible D gene (6 bases). Germline V gene data show CDR1 as GTSNPN and CDR2 as SVGIG (reference sequence). The CDR3 covers 10 residues. Trimming stripped 8 bases from V and 2 bases from J, with 7 bases between. The CDR3 nucleotides are TGTGCCGGGGGGACCTACGAGCAGTACTTC. Protein: CAGGTYEQYF.

This rearrangement joins TRBV12-2 to TRBJ1-2; the table calls TRBD1, which could not be checked here. TRBV12-2 is a known pseudogene. The CDR3 runs to 16 residues. In nucleotides, the CDR3 is TGTGCAAGTCGCCCAAAAGTCAGGGGGAGGAGGCATGGCTACACCTTC. This sequence encodes CASRPKVRGRRHGYTF.

A word on this clone: The same CDR3 can be traced to other DNA sequences in this sample. The chain joins TRBV9 to TRBJ2-2; TRBD1 matches at 8 bases. V lost 3 bases to trimming and J lost 5 bases; unmatched junction nucleotides: 6. The CDR3 runs 15 residues. Per germline, CDR1 SGDLS and CDR2 YYNGEE. Here the CDR3 reads CASSGGQGRTGELFF. DNA of the CDR3: TGTGCCAGCAGCGGAGGACAGGGACGGACCGGGGAGCTGTTTTTT.